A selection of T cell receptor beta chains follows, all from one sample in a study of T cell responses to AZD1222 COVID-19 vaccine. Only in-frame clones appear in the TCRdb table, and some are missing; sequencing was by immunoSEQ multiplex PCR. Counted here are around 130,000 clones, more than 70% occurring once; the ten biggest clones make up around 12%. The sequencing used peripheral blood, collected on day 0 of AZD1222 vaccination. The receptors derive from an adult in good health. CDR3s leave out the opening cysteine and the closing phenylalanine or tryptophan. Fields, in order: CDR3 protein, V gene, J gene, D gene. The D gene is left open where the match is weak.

cdr3_aa: ASSFRPGDQPQH
v_call: TRBV7-2
j_call: TRBJ1-5
d_call: NA

cdr3_aa: ASSGTEWHEQF
v_call: TRBV5-5
j_call: TRBJ2-1
d_call: NA

cdr3_aa: ASSLGGGFYEQY
v_call: TRBV27
j_call: TRBJ2-7
d_call: TRBD2

cdr3_aa: ASGKTDSGGYT
v_call: TRBV12-3/TRBV12-4
j_call: TRBJ1-2
d_call: NA

cdr3_aa: ASSQPGEGPQETQY
v_call: TRBV3-1/TRBV3-2
j_call: TRBJ2-5
d_call: NA

cdr3_aa: ASSYREVNSPLH
v_call: TRBV6-5
j_call: TRBJ1-6
d_call: NA

cdr3_aa: ASSQRRRGQNTEAF
v_call: TRBV21-1
j_call: TRBJ1-1
d_call: NA

cdr3_aa: ASSPRGLPNEKLF
v_call: TRBV5-6
j_call: TRBJ1-4
d_call: NA

cdr3_aa: ASSEGWDRYTEAF
v_call: TRBV6-1
j_call: TRBJ1-1
d_call: TRBD1

cdr3_aa: ASSTEQLNQPQH
v_call: TRBV19
j_call: TRBJ1-5
d_call: NA

cdr3_aa: ASSTRRTDVFFSPLH
v_call: TRBV3-1/TRBV3-2
j_call: TRBJ1-6
d_call: NA

cdr3_aa: ASSFTSDSPSTDTQY
v_call: TRBV18
j_call: TRBJ2-3
d_call: NA

cdr3_aa: ASSLIQDTEAF
v_call: TRBV11-2
j_call: TRBJ1-1
d_call: NA

cdr3_aa: ASSQVQEGTYEQY
v_call: TRBV4-1
j_call: TRBJ2-7
d_call: NA

cdr3_aa: ASSYSRDTASYEQY
v_call: TRBV6-5
j_call: TRBJ2-7
d_call: NA

cdr3_aa: AWRGQGGYEQY
v_call: TRBV30
j_call: TRBJ2-7
d_call: TRBD1

cdr3_aa: AISGTGPYNSPLH
v_call: TRBV10-3
j_call: TRBJ1-6
d_call: TRBD1

cdr3_aa: ASSEERVFNSPLH
v_call: TRBV2
j_call: TRBJ1-6
d_call: NA

cdr3_aa: ASSLGTDYGYT
v_call: TRBV5-5
j_call: TRBJ1-2
d_call: NA

cdr3_aa: ASSVEMRVWVTGELF
v_call: TRBV9
j_call: TRBJ2-2
d_call: NA

cdr3_aa: ASSFFAPSAYEQY
v_call: TRBV7-9
j_call: TRBJ2-7
d_call: NA

cdr3_aa: ASSLGQFYEQY
v_call: TRBV7-9
j_call: TRBJ2-7
d_call: NA

cdr3_aa: AWSDGPPGTQY
v_call: TRBV30
j_call: TRBJ2-3
d_call: NA

cdr3_aa: ASSLPFGNTEAF
v_call: TRBV7-9
j_call: TRBJ1-1
d_call: NA

cdr3_aa: ASSEGSTEAF
v_call: TRBV6-1
j_call: TRBJ1-1
d_call: NA

cdr3_aa: SVEGGISDTQY
v_call: TRBV29-1
j_call: TRBJ2-3
d_call: NA

cdr3_aa: ASSLAGGEQY
v_call: TRBV12-3/TRBV12-4
j_call: TRBJ2-7
d_call: TRBD2

cdr3_aa: ASSPSFSRELF
v_call: TRBV7-3
j_call: TRBJ2-2
d_call: NA

cdr3_aa: ASRLRTSGLNYEQY
v_call: TRBV28
j_call: TRBJ2-7
d_call: TRBD2

cdr3_aa: ASSLPRENSPLH
v_call: TRBV4-1
j_call: TRBJ1-6
d_call: NA

cdr3_aa: ATSATNDEKLF
v_call: TRBV24-1
j_call: TRBJ1-4
d_call: NA

cdr3_aa: ASSADRGHYTGELF
v_call: TRBV7-9
j_call: TRBJ2-2
d_call: TRBD1

cdr3_aa: ASSRGQGSETGLVIDEQF
v_call: TRBV13
j_call: TRBJ2-1
d_call: NA

cdr3_aa: SVGVGAANTQY
v_call: TRBV29-1
j_call: TRBJ2-3
d_call: NA

cdr3_aa: ASRLPGQGVSGANVLT
v_call: TRBV2
j_call: TRBJ2-6
d_call: TRBD1

cdr3_aa: ASSQESGGPSYEQY
v_call: TRBV4-1
j_call: TRBJ2-7
d_call: TRBD2

cdr3_aa: ASSEGFGTYGYT
v_call: TRBV7-2
j_call: TRBJ1-2
d_call: NA

cdr3_aa: ASSPGSQETQY
v_call: TRBV11-3
j_call: TRBJ2-5
d_call: NA

cdr3_aa: SVVWGVAGELF
v_call: TRBV29-1
j_call: TRBJ2-2
d_call: NA

cdr3_aa: ASSQGQGAYEQY
v_call: TRBV27
j_call: TRBJ2-7
d_call: TRBD1

cdr3_aa: ATSRTRLAGGGDTQY
v_call: TRBV15
j_call: TRBJ2-3
d_call: TRBD2

cdr3_aa: ALGRSSGANVLT
v_call: TRBV6-5
j_call: TRBJ2-6
d_call: NA

cdr3_aa: ATSRGARRGRARTGELF
v_call: TRBV15
j_call: TRBJ2-2
d_call: NA

cdr3_aa: ASSLAPTGTDTQY
v_call: TRBV7-2
j_call: TRBJ2-3
d_call: NA

cdr3_aa: ATSRTGGAETQY
v_call: TRBV15
j_call: TRBJ2-5
d_call: NA

cdr3_aa: ASSQDMAGFAYEQY
v_call: TRBV4-3
j_call: TRBJ2-7
d_call: NA

cdr3_aa: ASSARTVNTGELF
v_call: TRBV9
j_call: TRBJ2-2
d_call: NA

cdr3_aa: ASSLRAANTEAF
v_call: TRBV5-4
j_call: TRBJ1-1
d_call: NA

cdr3_aa: ASSKGKNRGRPHEQY
v_call: TRBV21-1
j_call: TRBJ2-7
d_call: NA

cdr3_aa: ASSLLGGFNTGELF
v_call: TRBV27
j_call: TRBJ2-2
d_call: NA

cdr3_aa: ASSLERDRVHEQY
v_call: TRBV5-1
j_call: TRBJ2-7
d_call: TRBD1

cdr3_aa: SAGVHEQF
v_call: TRBV20-1
j_call: TRBJ2-1
d_call: NA

cdr3_aa: AISESKGVNEKLF
v_call: TRBV10-3
j_call: TRBJ1-4
d_call: NA

cdr3_aa: ASSPRLAGNMVDTQY
v_call: TRBV9
j_call: TRBJ2-3
d_call: TRBD2

cdr3_aa: ASSQEKGADYGYT
v_call: TRBV4-3
j_call: TRBJ1-2
d_call: TRBD1